This T cell receptor (beta chain) was observed in a study of blood T cell repertoires in COVID-19. On the study more broadly: From T cells, B-cell-depleted T cells, or PBMCs came the material, which was cDNA or gDNA.

Per the original data handling: Estimated nucleated cell counts came from reference gene primer amplification. Assay: immunoSEQ multiplex PCR; the TCRdb copy retains only in-frame clones and omits some. V and J calls and clone size are as listed in that table; D and trimming were resolved from the DNA. This table has 150,000 to 200,000 clones, about 88% appearing once. This clone was picked up one time. The V gene's germline CDR1 is GTSNPN and CDR2 SVGIG (reference sequence). V gave up 5 bases and J gave up 6 bases; unmatched junction bases: 5. This CDR3 is 13 amino acids long. This chain joins TRBV30 and TRBJ2-1, with 9 bases lining up with TRBD2. The sample comprised peripheral blood. This TCR derives from a man aged 35 to 55 with acute or convalescent COVID-19. CDR3 DNA: TGTGCCTGGGCGGGGGGGCTGATCAATGAGCAGTTCTTC. It yields the protein CAWAGGLINEQFF.